The 32 T cell receptor beta chains in this list originate from one sample, sequenced in a study of cytomegalovirus exposure and HLA in healthy donors. This PCR relied on a set of 60 Vbeta primers and 13 Jbeta primers. Libraries were prepared by immunoSEQ multiplex PCR; TCRdb keeps only in-frame clonotypes and omits some of them. The top ten hold 2% to 3% of the sample, which has approximately 80,000 clones, about 77% seen once. Material for sequencing was PBMCs. These receptors were taken from a male donor in good health and CMV-seropositive.

V is TRBV28 and J is TRBJ1-5; 7 nucleotides line up with TRBD1. Germline CDR1 and CDR2: MDHEN and SYDVKM. This CDR3 has 14 residues. The J segment lost 3 bases and the V segment lost 6 bases, leaving 5 bases of the junction unmatched. This chain's CDR3 is CASRLGQINQPQHF. DNA of the CDR3: TGTGCCAGCAGGCTGGGACAGATCAATCAGCCCCAGCATTTT.

V gene TRBV9 combines with J gene TRBJ2-5, with 8 bases identical to TRBD2. The CDR3 covers 16 residues. The germline CDR1 and CDR2 sequences are SGDLS and YYNGEE. Germline trimming cut 2 bases from V and 1 base from J; bases unmatched to any gene: 7. CDR3 protein: CASSVLLAATQETQYF. CDR3 bases: TGTGCCAGCAGCGTTTTACTAGCGGCCACCCAAGAGACCCAGTACTTC.

The rearrangement links TRBV27 to TRBJ1-3; 7 nucleotides agree with TRBD1. The CDR3 contains 17 residues. The germline V gene has CDR1 MNHEY and CDR2 SMNVEV (reference sequence). Losses at the gene ends were 5 bases for V and 0 bases for J; bases not matched to a gene: 10. This chain's CDR3 is CASSPRQGQSSGNTIYF. In DNA, the CDR3 is TGTGCCAGCAGTCCCCGACAGGGTCAAAGCTCTGGAAACACCATATATTTT.

The chain employs TRBV27 and TRBJ1-1; D ambiguous. This CDR3 has 14 residues. Between the trimmed V and J ends, which lost 6 bases and 0 bases, there was a span of 11 bases. Germline V gene lookup returns CDR1 MNHEY and CDR2 SMNVEV (reference sequence). CDR3 nucleotides: TGTGCCAGCAGCCGAATCGGGGTGAACACTGAAGCTTTCTTT. It specifies CASSRIGVNTEAFF.

This clone has more than one count but fewer than ten. The chain has TRBV18 and TRBJ1-5; maybe TRBD1 (5 bases). The CDR3 is made up of 14 amino acids. Trimming left V 5 bases short and J 10 bases short, with 18 bases between. Germline-derived CDR1 and CDR2 are KGHSH and LQKENI. The CDR3 is CASSRDREAEPQHF. The DNA of the CDR3 is TGTGCCAGCTCAAGAGACAGAGAGGCGGAACCCCAGCATTTT.

The V call is TRBV28, the J call TRBJ1-4; perhaps TRBD1 as D (6 bases). The CDR3 spans 14 residues. CDR1 and CDR2 from the germline V gene are MDHEN and SYDVKM. Trimming took off 3 bases at V and 4 bases at J, with 9 bases between the two ends. The CDR3 coding sequence is TGTGCCAGCAGTTTGGCAGGGGTTAATGAAAAACTGTTTTTT. Its translation is CASSLAGVNEKLFF.

This chain joins TRBV20-1 and TRBJ2-5; D gene unclear. The CDR3 contains 11 residues. Germline V CDR1 and CDR2: DFQATT, SNEGSKA (reference sequence). The V end was cut by 1 base, the J end by 9 bases, with 9 bases between. The CDR3 loop reads CSARGSPAQYF. The DNA for the CDR3 is TGCAGTGCTAGAGGTTCCCCGGCCCAGTACTTC.

The V and J genes are TRBV7-8 and TRBJ2-1; 7 bases line up with TRBD2. Germline CDR1 SGHVS, CDR2 FQNEAQ. The CDR3 totals 17 residues. V lost 5 bases and J lost 2; bases outside the gene matches: 12. CDR3 in DNA: TGTGCCAGCAGCCCTATAGGCGGGAGAGACGCCTACAATGAGCAGTTCTTC. As protein: CASSPIGGRDAYNEQFF.

The chain joins TRBV29-1 to TRBJ2-1; 12 bases align to TRBD2. There are 14 residues in the CDR3. Germline V gene sequence: CDR1 SQVTM, CDR2 ANQGSEA. With 7 bases clipped from V and 3 bases from J, the junction kept 4 bases outside the gene matches. The CDR3 loop reads CSGGLAGFYNEQFF. The CDR3 nucleotides are TGCAGCGGGGGACTAGCGGGTTTCTACAATGAGCAGTTCTTC.

This clone was seen a handful of times. This chain uses TRBV7-8 with TRBJ2-5; D is uncertain. Trimming shortened V by 1 base and J by 2 bases, and 11 bases separated the two germline ends. Germline CDR1 and CDR2: SGHVS and FQNEAQ. The CDR3 is 15 residues long. The CDR3 loop is CASSLGVGRQETQYF. The CDR3, as DNA: TGTGCCAGCAGCTTAGGCGTGGGCAGGCAAGAGACCCAGTACTTC. Looking up the rest from reference TRBV7-8 and TRBJ2-5 gives the full variable domain: GAGVSQSPRYKVAKRGQDVALRCDPISGHVSLFWYQQALGQGPEFLTYFQNEAQLDKSGLPSDRFFAERPEGSVSTLKIQRTQQEDSAVYLCASSLGVGRQETQYFGPGTRLLVL.

The rearrangement uses TRBV5-1 and TRBJ2-3, with 9 bases aligning to TRBD2. Per germline, CDR1 SGHRS and CDR2 YFSETQ. This CDR3 is built from 15 residues. J was trimmed by 4 bases and V by 0 bases; bases with no gene match: 3. The CDR3: CASSLVAGVADTQYF. The CDR3 DNA follows: TGCGCCAGCAGCTTGGTAGCGGGAGTAGCAGATACGCAGTATTTT.

This chain links TRBV11-2 with TRBJ1-5, with D unclear. CDR3 length: 15 residues. The germline V gene encodes CDR1 SGHAT and CDR2 FQNNGV. V was cut by 0 bases and J by 0 bases, with 6 bases left in between. CDR3 protein: CASSLDRGSNQPQHF. The CDR3 region has the DNA TGTGCCAGCAGCTTAGATCGGGGTAGCAATCAGCCCCAGCATTTT.

The rearrangement joins TRBV6-1 to TRBJ2-3; possibly TRBD2 for D (6 bases). Trimming took off 6 bases at V and 4 bases at J, with 17 bases between the two ends. The CDR3 runs 15 residues. Germline CDR1 MNHNS, CDR2 SASEGT. The CDR3 nucleotides are TGTGCCAGCAGCATCCGCAGGGCTAGCGCAGATACGCAGTATTTT. Its protein is CASSIRRASADTQYF.

The chain has TRBV2 and TRBJ1-5, with TRBD1 matching over 7 bases. Trimming removed 7 bases from V and 3 bases from J; junction bases left unmatched: 9. The germline CDR1 and CDR2 sequences are SNHLY and FYNNEI. CDR3 length: 15 amino acids. DNA of the CDR3: TGTGCCAGCACCGAAAGGGACAGAAACAATCAGCCCCAGCATTTT. Translated, it gives CASTERDRNNQPQHF. The variable domain in full, with the rest retrieved from reference TRBV2 and TRBJ1-5, is EPEVTQTPSHQVTQMGQEVILRCVPISNHLYFYWYRQILGQKVEFLVSFYNNEISEKSEIFDDQFSVERPDGSNFTLKIRSTKLEDSAMYFCASTERDRNNQPQHFGDGTRLSIL.

The chain is built from TRBV21-1 and TRBJ1-1. TRBV21-1 is classified as a pseudogene. This CDR3 contains 15 residues. CDR3 DNA: TGTGCCAGCAGCAAAGACGCGATACGGAACACTGAAGCTTTCTTT. It codes for CASSKDAIRNTEAFF.

The chain combines TRBV27 with TRBJ2-2; TRBD2 aligns across 9 bases. V was pared by 5 bases and J by 3 bases, with 7 bases of the junction left unmatched. CDR3 length: 16 amino acids. Germline values: CDR1 MNHEY, CDR2 SMNVEV (reference sequence). The CDR3 nucleotides read TGTGCCAGCAGTCCAGTAGCGGGAGAATACACCGGGGAGCTGTTTTTT. It codes for CASSPVAGEYTGELFF.

The V and J genes are TRBV5-1 and TRBJ2-1; 7 bases align to TRBD1. Trimming took 6 bases from V and 0 from J; bases not matched to a gene: 15. This CDR3 spans 18 amino acids. Germline V gives CDR1 SGHRS, CDR2 YFSETQ. This chain's CDR3 is CASTPEIQGKSSYNEQFF. The CDR3 coding sequence is TGCGCCAGCACACCAGAGATACAGGGGAAAAGCTCCTACAATGAGCAGTTCTTC.

The V gene is TRBV4-1, the J gene TRBJ2-7, with D perhaps matching TRBD1 (7 bases). V was shortened by 5 bases and J by 7 bases, with 15 bases between the two germline ends. This CDR3 is built from 13 residues. The V gene's germline CDR1 is MGHRA and CDR2 YSYEKL. CDR3 sequence (DNA): TGCGCCAGCAGCAACTTTGCAGGGGGGGAGCAGTACTTC. The encoded protein is CASSNFAGGEQYF.

This clone has just a few counts. J is TRBJ1-2 and V is TRBV30; D gene unclear. Trimming cost V 4 bases and J 7 bases, with 13 bases left between them. The length of the CDR3 is 12 residues. CDR1 is GTSNPN, CDR2 SVGIG, per germline (reference sequence). CDR3 bases: TGTGCCTGGAAGATACCAGGCTCTGGCTACACCTTC. It translates to CAWKIPGSGYTF.

The chain couples TRBV4-1 to TRBJ2-1; D perhaps matches TRBD2 (5 bases). This CDR3 is 13 amino acids long. Trimming removed 3 bases from V and 11 bases from J, with 14 bases in between. CDR1 and CDR2 (germline): MGHRA, YSYEKL. DNA for the CDR3: TGCGCCAGCAGCCACGGCGGAGGCAACCAGCAGTTCTTC. Translation gives CASSHGGGNQQFF.

The V gene is TRBV7-9, the J gene TRBJ2-1; 12 nucleotides line up with TRBD2. Trimming took 4 bases from V and 9 from J; bases not matched to a gene: 10. CDR3 size: 16 residues. Germline V gene sequence: CDR1 SEHNR, CDR2 FQNEAQ (reference sequence). The chain's CDR3 is CASSSRLAGERVEQFF. The CDR3 nucleotides read TGTGCCAGCAGCTCCCGACTAGCGGGAGAGAGGGTTGAGCAGTTCTTC.

This clone was detected once. The CDR3 region is CASSGKGGNTEAFF. The CDR3 bases are TGTGCCAGCAGCGGTAAAGGGGGGAACACTGAAGCTTTCTTT. This chain uses TRBV7-2 with TRBJ1-1, with D possibly being TRBD1 (6 bases). Trimming stripped 5 bases from V and 1 base from J, with 11 bases between. Per germline, CDR1 SGHTA and CDR2 FQGNSA. The CDR3 extends over 14 amino acids.

This chain joins TRBV28 and TRBJ2-7; 10 bases fit TRBD2. The CDR3 consists of 14 residues. J was trimmed by 9 bases and V by 5 bases; bases with no gene match: 10. CDR1 is MDHEN and CDR2 is SYDVKM in the germline V gene. The CDR3 loop is CASSLAGVNVWQYF. CDR3 DNA sequence: TGTGCCAGCAGTCTAGCGGGAGTTAATGTGTGGCAGTACTTC.

The gene calls are TRBV9 and TRBJ2-1; no clear D. Per germline, CDR1 SGDLS and CDR2 YYNGEE. Trimming cost V 0 bases and J 6 bases, with 4 bases left between them. This CDR3 has 12 residues. In DNA, the CDR3 is TGTGCCAGCAGCGTAGCGGGCAATGAGCAGTTCTTC. Protein sequence: CASSVAGNEQFF.

The chain couples TRBV9 to TRBJ2-1, with TRBD2 matching 11 bases. The CDR3 is 17 residues long. With 5 bases clipped from V and 7 bases from J, the junction kept 14 bases outside the gene matches. CDR1 is SGDLS and CDR2 is YYNGEE in the germline V gene. Written as DNA, the CDR3 is TGTGCCAGCAGGCCCCCAAGGGCTAGCGGGAGGAAGAATGAGCAGTTCTTC. Protein product: CASRPPRASGRKNEQFF.

The gene calls are TRBV28 and TRBJ1-3; D is ambiguous. Germline V CDR1 and CDR2: MDHEN, SYDVKM. This CDR3 has 17 residues. V was cut by 1 base and J by 2 bases, with 15 bases left in between. In DNA, the CDR3 is TGTGCCAGCAGTTTATTTTATCGGGGAAGGCCTGGAAACACCATATATTTT. Translating gives CASSLFYRGRPGNTIYF. Full variable domain (missing parts from reference TRBV28 and TRBJ1-3): DVKVTQSSRYLVKRTGEKVFLECVQDMDHENMFWYRQDPGLGLRLIYFSYDVKMKEKGDIPEGYSVSREKKERFSLILESASTNQTSMYLCASSLFYRGRPGNTIYFGEGSWLTVV.

The chain has TRBV6-1 and TRBJ2-1, with 9 bases aligning to TRBD2. The germline V gene has CDR1 MNHNS and CDR2 SASEGT. The V gene end was trimmed by 4 bases and the J gene end by 9 bases; junction bases not matched to a gene: 10. The CDR3 covers 15 residues. The CDR3 DNA reads as TGTGCCAGCAGTGCTGGTAGCGGGAGAGGTGGTGAGCAGTTCTTC. This sequence encodes CASSAGSGRGGEQFF.

This clone is a singleton in its sample. V gene TRBV15 combines with J gene TRBJ2-1, with 9 bases identical to TRBD1. V shed 2 bases, J shed 4 bases, and the junction held 6 bases outside the gene matches. CDR3 length equals 16 residues. CDR1 LNHNV and CDR2 YYDKDF come from the germline V gene (reference sequence). CDR3 nucleotides: TGTGCCACCAGCAGATCGGGACAGGGACGATACAATGAGCAGTTCTTC. Residues: CATSRSGQGRYNEQFF.

The chain has TRBV28 and TRBJ1-1; D not resolved. Germline lookup yields CDR1 MDHEN and CDR2 SYDVKM. The V end lost 6 bases, the J end lost 4 bases, and 6 bases lay between the germline ends. The CDR3 has 11 amino acids. DNA of the CDR3: TGTGCCAGCAGACAGACCACTGAAGCTTTCTTT. Its protein product is CASRQTTEAFF.

The rearrangement links TRBV30 to TRBJ1-4; 9 nucleotides agree with TRBD1. Germline trimming cut 1 base from V and 5 bases from J; bases unmatched to any gene: 11. This CDR3 is built from 17 residues. CDR1 is GTSNPN, CDR2 SVGIG, per germline (reference sequence). The CDR3 bases are TGTGCCTGGAGTGCCCTAAGGTCTGGACAGGGGAATGAAAAACTGTTTTTT. Its protein is CAWSALRSGQGNEKLFF.

This clone was seen more than once but under ten times. The chain carries TRBV7-9 and TRBJ2-7, with D tentatively TRBD1 (6 bases). CDR1 and CDR2 from the germline V gene are SEHNR and FQNEAQ (reference sequence). V was pared by 5 bases and J by 4 bases, with 12 bases between. There are 13 residues in the CDR3. CDR3 sequence: CASSAIQGYEQYF. The CDR3 DNA reads as TGTGCCAGCAGCGCGATACAGGGATACGAGCAGTACTTC.

The V call is TRBV7-8, the J call TRBJ2-7, with TRBD1 matching 11 bases. V was pared by 6 bases and J by 6 bases, with 10 bases of the junction left unmatched. Germline V CDR1 and CDR2: SGHVS, FQNEAQ. This CDR3 has 15 residues. The CDR3 loop is CASSFRGTGGVEQYF. The CDR3 DNA is TGTGCCAGCAGTTTCCGAGGGACAGGGGGTGTCGAGCAGTACTTC.